Following are 8 T cell receptor beta chains from one sample sequenced in a study of cytomegalovirus exposure and HLA in healthy donors. PCR amplification relied on 60 Vbeta primers (plus 13 Jbeta primers). The method was immunoSEQ multiplex PCR; TCRdb's version includes in-frame clones alone and lacks a portion of them. The data show fewer than 200,000 clones, about four fifths seen once. The sample consisted of PBMCs. The receptors shown here come from a man in his thirties or forties in good health and CMV-seronegative.

This clone occurred a few times. This sample also contains other DNA sequences that code for the same CDR3. V gene TRBV6-1 combines with J gene TRBJ1-2; D unclear. Looked up from germline, CDR1 is MNHNS and CDR2 is SASEGT. The V end was cut by 1 base, the J end by 8 bases, with 8 bases between. This CDR3 region has 12 residues. The CDR3 here is CASSEDRRGYTF. Written as DNA, the CDR3 is TGTGCCAGCAGTGAAGACCGGCGGGGCTACACCTTC.

The rearrangement uses TRBV27 and TRBJ2-3, with 11 bases matching TRBD1. CDR3 length: 16 amino acids. Germline trimming cut 6 bases from V and 3 bases from J; bases unmatched to any gene: 8. Germline CDR1 MNHEY, CDR2 SMNVEV (reference sequence). The CDR3 protein is CASSRTGGALTDTQYF. DNA of the CDR3: TGTGCCAGCAGCCGGACAGGGGGCGCGTTGACAGATACGCAGTATTTT.

This chain connects TRBV28 to TRBJ1-5; D not certain. This CDR3 has 12 amino acids. The V end was cut by 1 base, the J end by 9 bases, with 7 bases between. Per germline, CDR1 MDHEN and CDR2 SYDVKM. DNA for the CDR3: TGTGCCAGCAGTTTATCCCTTTCGCCCCAGCATTTT. It encodes CASSLSLSPQHF.

The chain couples TRBV28 to TRBJ1-1, with D perhaps matching TRBD1 (5 bases). With 3 bases removed from V and 4 bases from J, the gap between germline ends came to 12 bases. CDR3 length: 14 amino acids. Per the germline V gene, CDR1 is MDHEN and CDR2 is SYDVKM. The CDR3 region has the DNA TGTGCCAGCAGTTTCTTAATGGGGGGCACTGAAGCTTTCTTT. Translating it yields CASSFLMGGTEAFF. Full variable domain (remainder filled in from reference TRBV28 and TRBJ1-1): DVKVTQSSRYLVKRTGEKVFLECVQDMDHENMFWYRQDPGLGLRLIYFSYDVKMKEKGDIPEGYSVSREKKERFSLILESASTNQTSMYLCASSFLMGGTEAFFGQGTRLTVV.

This chain joins TRBV28 and TRBJ1-5, with 7 bases fitting TRBD1. The germline V gene encodes CDR1 MDHEN and CDR2 SYDVKM. The CDR3 length is 15 residues. Unmatched junction bases numbered 9, after V lost 6 bases and J lost 4 bases. The CDR3 loop reads CASSRGTVRNQPQHF. The CDR3 DNA follows: TGTGCCAGCAGCCGTGGGACAGTTAGAAATCAGCCCCAGCATTTT.

V gene TRBV27 combines with J gene TRBJ1-5, with D uncertain. The CDR3 loop spans 15 amino acids. Germline V gene sequence: CDR1 MNHEY, CDR2 SMNVEV (reference sequence). Trimming took 10 bases from V and 2 from J, leaving 18 bases between them. The CDR3 loop is CATRISGARNQPQHF. CDR3 in DNA: TGTGCCACCCGAATTTCGGGTGCGCGCAATCAGCCCCAGCATTTT.

The CDR3 protein is CASSSKVLAGGPDGELFF. The CDR3 region has the DNA TGTGCCAGCAGCTCCAAAGTACTAGCGGGAGGGCCAGACGGGGAGCTGTTTTTT. This rearrangement joins TRBV7-8 to TRBJ2-2; 13 nucleotides align to TRBD2. V dropped 4 bases and J dropped 7; count of bases not matched to a gene: 12. This CDR3 is built from 18 residues. Germline CDR1 and CDR2: SGHVS and FQNEAQ.

The genes are TRBV5-4 and TRBJ1-2; 8 nucleotides line up with TRBD1. Trimming at V came to 1 base and at J to 2 bases, leaving 4 bases not matched to a gene. Germline CDR1 is SGHNT and CDR2 is YYREEE (reference sequence). The CDR3 spans 15 residues. The CDR3 region has the DNA TGTGCCAGCAGCTTGTCAGGGGGCGTAAACTATGGCTACACCTTC. It is translated as CASSLSGGVNYGYTF. Combining the CDR3 with reference TRBV5-4 and TRBJ1-2 gives the whole variable domain ETGVTQSPTHLIKTRGQQVTLRCSSQSGHNTVSWYQQALGQGPQFIFQYYREEENGRGNFPPRFSGLQFPNYSSELNVNALELDDSALYLCASSLSGGVNYGYTFGSGTRLTVV.